The TCR beta chain under discussion was sequenced for a study of T cells in Graves' hyperthyroidism and ophthalmopathy. The CDR3 has 18 amino acids. J lost 0 bases, V lost 4 bases, and 5 bases had no gene match. Germline CDR1 and CDR2: SGHTA and FQGNSA. This clonotype appeared many times. RNA transcripts served as the template for amplifying TCR beta CDR3 regions. With the HTBI primer set, the TCR CDR3 went through a first round of RT-PCR. TCRdb recomputed calls from the multiplex PCR reads with MiXCR, one row per CDR3 protein. This sample has about 400,000 distinct CDR3 sequences, with around a quarter found just once.

Sequenced: blood. This TCR derives from a man aged 45-65 years with Graves' hyperthyroidism. The J gene is TRBJ2-1, the V gene TRBV7-2, with 14 bases fitting TRBD2. The CDR3 coding sequence is TGTGCCAGCAGCTCTAAGGGACTAGCGGGAGTCTCCTACAATGAGCAGTTCTTC. It encodes CASSSKGLAGVSYNEQFF. Full variable domain (rest looked up from reference TRBV7-2 and TRBJ2-1): GAGVSQSPSNKVTEKGKDVELRCDPISGHTALYWYRQSLGQGLEFLIYFQGNSAPDKSGLPSDRFSAERTGGSVSTLTIQRTQQEDSAVYLCASSSKGLAGVSYNEQFFGPGTRLTVL.